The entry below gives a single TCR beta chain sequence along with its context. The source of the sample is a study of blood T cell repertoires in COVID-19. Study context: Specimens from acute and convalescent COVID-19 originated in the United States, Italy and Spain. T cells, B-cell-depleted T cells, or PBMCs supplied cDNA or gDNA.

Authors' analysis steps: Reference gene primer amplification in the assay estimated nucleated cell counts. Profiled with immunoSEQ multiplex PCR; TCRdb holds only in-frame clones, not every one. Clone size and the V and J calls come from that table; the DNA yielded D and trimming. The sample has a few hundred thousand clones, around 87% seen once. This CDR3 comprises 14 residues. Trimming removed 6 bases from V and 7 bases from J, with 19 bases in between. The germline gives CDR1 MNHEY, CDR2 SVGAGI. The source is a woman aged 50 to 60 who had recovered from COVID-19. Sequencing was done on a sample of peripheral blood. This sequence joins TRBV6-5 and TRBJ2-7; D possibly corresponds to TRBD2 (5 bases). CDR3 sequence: CASSPWTHGSEQYF. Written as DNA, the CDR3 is TGTGCCAGCAGCCCCTGGACCCATGGGAGTGAGCAGTACTTC.